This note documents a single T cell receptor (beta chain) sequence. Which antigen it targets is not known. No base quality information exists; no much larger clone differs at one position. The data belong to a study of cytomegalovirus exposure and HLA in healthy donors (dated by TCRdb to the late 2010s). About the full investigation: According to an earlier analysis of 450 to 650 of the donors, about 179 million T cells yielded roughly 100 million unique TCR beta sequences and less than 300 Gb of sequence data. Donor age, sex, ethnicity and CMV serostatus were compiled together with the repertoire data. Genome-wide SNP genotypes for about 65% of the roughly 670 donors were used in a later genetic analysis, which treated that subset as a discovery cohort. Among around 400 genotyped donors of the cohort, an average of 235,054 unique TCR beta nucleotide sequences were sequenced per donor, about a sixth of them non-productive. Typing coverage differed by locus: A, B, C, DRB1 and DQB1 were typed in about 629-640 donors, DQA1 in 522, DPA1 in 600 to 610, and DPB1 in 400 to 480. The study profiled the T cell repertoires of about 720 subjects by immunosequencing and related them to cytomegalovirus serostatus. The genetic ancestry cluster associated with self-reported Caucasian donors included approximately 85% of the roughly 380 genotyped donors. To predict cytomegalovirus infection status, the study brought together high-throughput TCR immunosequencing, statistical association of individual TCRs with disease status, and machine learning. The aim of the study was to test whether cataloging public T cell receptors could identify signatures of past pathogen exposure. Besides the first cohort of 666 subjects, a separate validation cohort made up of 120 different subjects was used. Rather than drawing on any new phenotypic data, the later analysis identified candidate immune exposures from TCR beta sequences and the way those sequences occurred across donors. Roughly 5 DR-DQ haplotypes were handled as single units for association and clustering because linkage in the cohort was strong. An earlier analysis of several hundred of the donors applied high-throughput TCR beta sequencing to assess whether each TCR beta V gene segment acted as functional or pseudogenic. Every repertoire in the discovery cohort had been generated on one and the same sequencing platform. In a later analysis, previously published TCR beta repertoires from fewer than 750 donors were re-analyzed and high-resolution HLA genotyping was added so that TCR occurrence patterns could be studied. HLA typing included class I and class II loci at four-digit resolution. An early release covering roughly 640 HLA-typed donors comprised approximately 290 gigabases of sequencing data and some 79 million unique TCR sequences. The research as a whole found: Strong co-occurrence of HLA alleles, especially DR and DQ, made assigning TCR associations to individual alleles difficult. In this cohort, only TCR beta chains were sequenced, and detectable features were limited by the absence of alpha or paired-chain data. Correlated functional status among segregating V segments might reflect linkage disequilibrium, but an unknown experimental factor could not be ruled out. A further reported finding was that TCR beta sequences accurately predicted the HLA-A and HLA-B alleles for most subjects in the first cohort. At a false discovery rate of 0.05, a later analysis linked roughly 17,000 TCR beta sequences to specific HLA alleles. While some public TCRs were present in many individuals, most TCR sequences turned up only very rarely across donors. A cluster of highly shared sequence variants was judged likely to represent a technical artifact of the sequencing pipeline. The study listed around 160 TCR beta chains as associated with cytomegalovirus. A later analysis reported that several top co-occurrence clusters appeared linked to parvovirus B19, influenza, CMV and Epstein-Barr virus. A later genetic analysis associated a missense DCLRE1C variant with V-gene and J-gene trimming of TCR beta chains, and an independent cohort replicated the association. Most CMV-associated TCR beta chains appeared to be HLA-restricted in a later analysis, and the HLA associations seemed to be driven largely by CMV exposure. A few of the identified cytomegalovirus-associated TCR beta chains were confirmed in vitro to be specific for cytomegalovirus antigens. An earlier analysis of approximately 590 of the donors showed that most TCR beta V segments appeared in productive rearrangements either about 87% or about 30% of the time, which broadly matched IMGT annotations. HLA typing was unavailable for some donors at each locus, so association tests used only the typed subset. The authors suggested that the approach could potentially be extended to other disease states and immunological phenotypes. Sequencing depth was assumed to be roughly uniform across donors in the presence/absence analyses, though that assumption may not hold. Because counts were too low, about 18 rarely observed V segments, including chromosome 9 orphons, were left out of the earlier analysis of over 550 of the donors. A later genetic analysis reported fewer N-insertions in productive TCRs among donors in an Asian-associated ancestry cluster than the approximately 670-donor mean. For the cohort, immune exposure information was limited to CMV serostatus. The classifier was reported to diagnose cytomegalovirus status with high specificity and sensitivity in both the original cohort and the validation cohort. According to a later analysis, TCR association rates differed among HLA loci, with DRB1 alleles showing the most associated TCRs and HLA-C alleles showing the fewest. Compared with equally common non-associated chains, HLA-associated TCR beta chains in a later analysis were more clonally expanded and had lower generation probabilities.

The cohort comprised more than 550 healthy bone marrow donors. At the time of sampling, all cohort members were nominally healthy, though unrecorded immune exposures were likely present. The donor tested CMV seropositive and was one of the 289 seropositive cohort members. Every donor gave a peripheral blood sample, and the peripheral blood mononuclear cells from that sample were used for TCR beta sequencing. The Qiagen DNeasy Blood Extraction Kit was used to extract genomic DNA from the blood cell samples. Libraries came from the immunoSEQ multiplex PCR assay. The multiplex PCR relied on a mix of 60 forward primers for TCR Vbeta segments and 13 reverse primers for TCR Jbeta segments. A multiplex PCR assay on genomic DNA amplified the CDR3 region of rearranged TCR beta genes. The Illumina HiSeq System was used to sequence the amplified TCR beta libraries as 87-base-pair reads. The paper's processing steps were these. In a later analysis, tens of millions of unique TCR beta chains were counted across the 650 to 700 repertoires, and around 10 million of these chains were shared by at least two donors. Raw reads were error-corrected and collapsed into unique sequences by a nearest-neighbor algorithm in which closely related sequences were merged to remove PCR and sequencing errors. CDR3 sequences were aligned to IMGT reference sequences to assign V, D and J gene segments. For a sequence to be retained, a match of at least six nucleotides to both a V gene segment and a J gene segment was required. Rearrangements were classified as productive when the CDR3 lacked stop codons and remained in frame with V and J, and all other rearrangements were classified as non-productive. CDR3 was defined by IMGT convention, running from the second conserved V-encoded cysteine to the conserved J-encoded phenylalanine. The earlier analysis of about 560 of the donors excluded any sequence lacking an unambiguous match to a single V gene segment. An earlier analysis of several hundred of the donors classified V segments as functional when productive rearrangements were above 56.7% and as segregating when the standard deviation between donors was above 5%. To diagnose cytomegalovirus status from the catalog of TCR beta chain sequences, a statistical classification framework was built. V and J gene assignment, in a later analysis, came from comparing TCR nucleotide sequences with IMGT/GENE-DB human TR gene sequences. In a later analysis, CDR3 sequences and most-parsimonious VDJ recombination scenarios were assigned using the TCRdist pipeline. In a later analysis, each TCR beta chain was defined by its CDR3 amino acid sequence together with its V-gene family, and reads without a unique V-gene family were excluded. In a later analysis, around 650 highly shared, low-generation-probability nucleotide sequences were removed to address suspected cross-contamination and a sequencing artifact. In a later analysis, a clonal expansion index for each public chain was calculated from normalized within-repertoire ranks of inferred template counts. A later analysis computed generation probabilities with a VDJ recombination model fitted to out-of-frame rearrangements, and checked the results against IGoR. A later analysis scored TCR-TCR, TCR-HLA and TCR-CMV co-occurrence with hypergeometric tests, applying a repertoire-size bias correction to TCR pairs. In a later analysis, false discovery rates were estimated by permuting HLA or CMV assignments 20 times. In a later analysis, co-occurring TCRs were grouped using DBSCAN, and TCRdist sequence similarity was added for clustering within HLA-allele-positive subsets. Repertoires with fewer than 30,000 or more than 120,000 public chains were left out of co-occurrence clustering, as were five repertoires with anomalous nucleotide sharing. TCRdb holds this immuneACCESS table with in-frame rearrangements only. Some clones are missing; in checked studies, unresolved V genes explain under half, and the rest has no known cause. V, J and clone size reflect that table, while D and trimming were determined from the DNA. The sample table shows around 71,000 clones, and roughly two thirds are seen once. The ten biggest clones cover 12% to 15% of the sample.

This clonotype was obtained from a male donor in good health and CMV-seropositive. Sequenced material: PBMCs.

The CDR3 corresponds to CASSLDQVSYEQYF. The DNA is TGTGCCAGCAGCTTGGATCAGGTCTCCTACGAGCAGTACTTC. The chain was built from TRBV5-6 and TRBJ2-7, with no confidently assigned D gene. From the cysteine up to the phenylalanine, the CDR3 has a length of 14 residues. The only DNA kept is the CDR3, 42 bases in frame from the first base. V is cut by 0 bases and J by 0 bases, and the space between the germline ends is 7 bases. CDR1 and CDR2 were assigned from the germline V gene as SGHDT and YYEEEE. With the rest looked up from the reference TRBV5-6 and TRBJ2-7 genes rather than sequenced, the full variable domain is DAGVTQSPTHLIKTRGQQVTLRCSPKSGHDTVSWYQQALGQGPQFIFQYYEEEERQRGNFPDRFSGHQFPNYSSELNVNALLLGDSALYLCASSLDQVSYEQYFGPGTRLTVT.